Listed here are 22 T cell receptor beta chains from one sample, sequenced in a study of CD8 T cells in ankylosing spondylitis. Study-level findings and limits: Blood from ankylosing spondylitis patients appeared to carry a characteristic roughly eight-variant TCR beta motif.

TCRdb reanalysed the 5' RACE reads using MiXCR and keeps one entry per CDR3 protein. The table lists around 220,000 distinct CDR3 sequences, about 16% of them singletons. Their target antigens are unknown. Sequencing was performed on blood, either unsorted or a sorted T cell fraction (not recorded which). All receptors come from a male donor with ankylosing spondylitis.

In this sample, this clonotype turned up a few times. The chain employs TRBV20-1 and TRBJ2-2; D is undetermined. V lost 3 bases, J lost 6 bases, and 11 bases lay in between. The germline V gene has CDR1 DFQATT and CDR2 SNEGSKA (reference sequence). There are 13 residues in the CDR3. The CDR3 coding sequence is TGCAGTGCTAGCCCATTGGCGGCCGGGGAGCTGTTTTTT. Residues: CSASPLAAGELFF.

The chain combines TRBV10-3 with TRBJ2-3; 7 positions match TRBD2. The CDR3 is 15 residues long. Germline V gives CDR1 ENHRY, CDR2 SYGVKD. The trim removed 6 bases at V and 6 bases at J, leaving 12 bases unmatched. This CDR3 is CAISTSAGVADTQYF. Written as DNA, the CDR3 is TGTGCCATCAGCACCAGCGCGGGGGTTGCGGATACGCAGTATTTT.

This clonotype has only a few counts. J is TRBJ2-3 and V is TRBV30, with a tentative D call TRBD1 (5 bases). Looked up from germline, CDR1 is GTSNPN and CDR2 is SVGIG (reference sequence). Between the trimmed V and J ends, which lost 0 bases and 2 bases, there was a span of 9 bases. This CDR3 contains 14 residues. The CDR3 bases are TGTGCCTGGAGTGTAAGACAGTCCACAGATACGCAGTATTTT. This sequence encodes CAWSVRQSTDTQYF. Drawing the rest from reference TRBV30 and TRBJ2-3, the complete variable domain is SQTIHQWPATLVQPVGSPLSLECTVEGTSNPNLYWYRQAAGRGLQLLFYSVGIGQISSEVPQNLSASRPQDRQFILSSKKLLLSDSGFYLCAWSVRQSTDTQYFGPGTRLTVL.

This clonotype was counted a few times. V usage is TRBV30 and J usage is TRBJ2-7; TRBD2 agrees at 11 bases. V trimming: 3 bases; J trimming: 3 bases; junction bases outside the gene matches: 7. The V gene's germline CDR1 is GTSNPN and CDR2 SVGIG (reference sequence). The CDR3 is 15 residues long. The CDR3 sequence: CAWSGRLAGIYEQYF. The CDR3 bases are TGTGCCTGGAGCGGACGACTAGCGGGAATCTACGAGCAGTACTTC.

V and J are TRBV6-4 and TRBJ2-1; D is perhaps TRBD2 (5 bases). Trimming cost V 6 bases and J 4 bases, with 16 bases left between them. Germline lookup yields CDR1 MRHNA and CDR2 SNTAGT. The CDR3 loop spans 15 amino acids. The CDR3 loop reads CASSREGDYYNEQFF. The CDR3 bases are TGTGCCAGCAGCAGAGAGGGAGACTATTACAATGAGCAGTTCTTC.

V gene TRBV6-1 combines with J gene TRBJ2-4, with D possibly being TRBD1 or TRBD2 (5 bases each). The CDR3 is 15 amino acids. CDR1 is MNHNS, CDR2 SASEGT, per germline. V dropped 3 bases and J dropped 11 bases, with 20 bases sitting between them. The DNA of the CDR3 is TGTGCCAGCAGTGATTGGGCTAACGCCGTGGGGGTTCAGTACTTC. Translation: CASSDWANAVGVQYF.

The J gene is TRBJ2-7, the V gene TRBV29-1; TRBD2 might be the D (6 bases). Trimming removed 5 bases at V and 1 base at J, with 15 bases between. The germline gives CDR1 SQVTM, CDR2 ANQGSEA. This CDR3 contains 14 residues. DNA for the CDR3: TGCAGCGTTTTAGGTAGCGGAATATCCTACGAGCAGTACTTC. It codes for CSVLGSGISYEQYF.

The table lists this clonotype with many counts. The chain has TRBV12-3 or TRBV12-4 and TRBJ2-1; TRBD1 might be the D (6 bases). Deletions cut 6 bases from V and 15 bases from J, with 15 bases between. This CDR3 is 11 amino acids long. The CDR3 nucleotides read TGTGCCAGCAGCTCTGGGGGCAAGATGTTCTTC. Its translation is CASSSGGKMFF.

The rearrangement joins TRBV4-1 to TRBJ2-1, with a possible D match to TRBD2 (6 bases). Trimming stripped 0 bases from V and 2 bases from J, with 11 bases between. The CDR3 has 16 amino acids. Looked up from germline, CDR1 is MGHRA and CDR2 is YSYEKL. The CDR3 DNA sequence: TGCGCCAGCAGCCAAGATCGGTCGGGGGCCTACAATGAGCAGTTCTTC. Protein: CASSQDRSGAYNEQFF.

The chain links TRBV20-1 to TRBJ1-2; a weak D match, TRBD1 (5 bases). The CDR3 consists of 12 residues. Per germline, CDR1 DFQATT and CDR2 SNEGSKA (reference sequence). The CDR3 is CTVQGDDYGYTF. CDR3 coding DNA: TGCACCGTTCAAGGGGACGACTATGGCTACACCTTC.

In its sample, this clonotype was seen a few times. This chain connects TRBV29-1 to TRBJ2-3; 10 bases fit TRBD2. J lost 8 bases, V lost 3 bases, and 8 bases had no gene match. CDR1 and CDR2 from the germline V gene are SQVTM and ANQGSEA. This CDR3 is 14 amino acids long. CDR3 sequence (DNA): TGCAGCGTTGATACTAGCGGGAATGAAGGTACGCAGTATTTT. Amino acid sequence: CSVDTSGNEGTQYF.

This chain joins TRBV10-3 and TRBJ2-1, with 7 bases lining up with TRBD1. The CDR3 has 12 amino acids. Per germline, CDR1 ENHRY and CDR2 SYGVKD. V dropped 8 bases and J dropped 5; count of bases not matched to a gene: 3. The CDR3 here is CAIGTANNEQFF. The DNA for the CDR3 is TGTGCCATCGGGACAGCAAACAATGAGCAGTTCTTC.

The chain joins TRBV4-3 to TRBJ2-1; 11 positions agree with TRBD2. The CDR3 sequence is 19 residues long. V shed 0 bases, J shed 0 bases, and the junction held 7 bases outside the gene matches. In germline, CDR1 is LGHNA, CDR2 YSLEER. CDR3 coding DNA: TGCGCCAGCAGCCAAGATGACCTAGCGGGAGGAAGCTCCTACAATGAGCAGTTCTTC. This encodes CASSQDDLAGGSSYNEQFF.

The gene calls are TRBV29-1 and TRBJ2-2, with D uncertain. From germline, CDR1 is SQVTM and CDR2 ANQGSEA. The CDR3 is made up of 13 amino acids. Deletions cut 7 bases from V and 2 bases from J, with 11 bases between. The CDR3 region has the DNA TGCAGCGCCACGACCCATAACACCGGGGAGCTGTTTTTT. This gives the protein CSATTHNTGELFF.

V and J are TRBV4-3 and TRBJ2-5; D gene ambiguous. The germline V gene has CDR1 LGHNA and CDR2 YSLEER. The CDR3 extends over 15 amino acids. V was cut by 0 bases and J by 1 base, with 9 bases left in between. The CDR3 sequence: CASSQDFGIQETQYF. CDR3 sequence (DNA): TGCGCCAGCAGCCAAGATTTTGGAATCCAAGAGACCCAGTACTTC.

This chain links TRBV19 with TRBJ1-2, with D possibly TRBD1 on 5 matching bases. V was clipped by 3 bases and J by 7 bases, with 9 bases between them. The CDR3 loop spans 12 amino acids. Looked up from germline, CDR1 is LNHDA and CDR2 is SQIVND (reference sequence). The CDR3 sequence: CASSIGDSGYTF. The CDR3 DNA sequence: TGTGCCAGTAGTATTGGAGACAGTGGCTACACCTTC.

J is TRBJ2-7 and V is TRBV4-2; TRBD1 matches 8 bases. This CDR3 has 15 residues. V shed 0 bases, J shed 4 bases, and the junction held 5 bases outside the gene matches. Germline V gene sequence: CDR1 LGHNA, CDR2 YNFKEQ. CDR3 coding DNA: TGTGCCAGCAGCCAAGATCCAGGGGGCGGTTACGAGCAGTACTTC. The encoded protein is CASSQDPGGGYEQYF.

The J gene is TRBJ2-2, the V gene TRBV27; D is possibly TRBD1 (6 bases). CDR1 is MNHEY and CDR2 is SMNVEV in the germline V gene (reference sequence). V was trimmed by 0 bases and J by 6 bases, leaving 8 bases between them. The CDR3 sequence is 14 residues long. The CDR3 sequence is CASSLSTGAGELFF. CDR3 coding DNA: TGTGCCAGCAGTTTATCGACAGGCGCCGGGGAGCTGTTTTTT.

This clonotype has more than one count but fewer than ten. V gene TRBV28 combines with J gene TRBJ2-2; the match to TRBD1 covers 7 bases. The V gene end was trimmed by 5 bases and the J gene end by 4 bases; junction bases not matched to a gene: 4. Germline CDR1 and CDR2: MDHEN and SYDVKM. This CDR3 comprises 14 residues. The CDR3 DNA reads TGTGCCAGCAGTCGGACAGGTGGCACCGGGGAGCTGTTTTTT. It specifies CASSRTGGTGELFF.

The table lists this clonotype with a few counts. V and J are TRBV14 and TRBJ1-1, with D perhaps matching TRBD1 (6 bases). CDR3 length: 13 amino acids. Germline CDR1 and CDR2: SGHDN and FVKESK. V shed 1 base and J shed 6 bases, with 9 bases lying between them. CDR3 nucleotides: TGTGCCAGCAGCCAAGTTAAGGGGGCTGAAGCTTTCTTT. Its protein is CASSQVKGAEAFF.

This sequence joins TRBV12-3 or TRBV12-4 and TRBJ2-3; tentatively, D is TRBD1 or TRBD2 (6 bases each). The CDR3 totals 19 residues. The ends were cut back, 4 bases at V and 4 bases at J, with 27 bases in the middle. The CDR3, as DNA: TGTGCCAGCAGTTCCTTTAGGGGGTCGGGGGTAACCCACCCAGATACGCAGTATTTT. Translated, it gives CASSSFRGSGVTHPDTQYF.

The chain uses TRBV30 and TRBJ2-1; no clear D gene. Germline values: CDR1 GTSNPN, CDR2 SVGIG (reference sequence). V was trimmed by 2 bases and J by 2 bases, leaving 10 bases between them. The CDR3 length is 14 residues. DNA for the CDR3: TGTGCCTGGAGTCCGGAGACTGCCTACAATGAGCAGTTCTTC. Its protein is CAWSPETAYNEQFF.